This T cell receptor beta chain was captured in a study of blood T cells in healthy people across ages. CDR3 length: 15 amino acids. Germline V gives CDR1 SGHVT, CDR2 SQSDAQ. Between the trimmed V and J ends, which lost 3 bases and 4 bases, there was a span of 12 bases. Together with a sample-barcoded 5' primer, a J-beta primer mix was included in a second PCR lasting about 6 to 11 cycles. One entry per CDR3 protein, called by TCRdb with MiXCR from the 5' RACE reads. The table records roughly 1,500,000 distinct CDR3 sequences, around 39% of them present only once. Sequencing used blood. This clonotype was obtained from a woman in her late teens or twenties in good health. This rearrangement joins TRBV7-4 to TRBJ1-4; possibly TRBD1 for D (6 bases). The CDR3 DNA is TGTGCCAGCAGCTTGAGGACAGAGTTTAATGAAAAACTGTTTTTT. Its protein product is CASSLRTEFNEKLFF.